Reported below is one TCR beta chain. Its antigen is not identified. The data originate from a study of T cell responses to AZD1222 COVID-19 vaccine. Study observations and caveats: Among the donors, most were white British and more were female, and clonal diversity was possibly underestimated. Targets within unmutated variant regions were reportedly found for nearly half of spike-specific TCRs.

The data were produced by immunoSEQ multiplex PCR, yet TCRdb's version contains in-frame clones alone and is incomplete. The repertoire holds over 150,000 clones, with over 85% as singletons. Germline assignment: CDR1 GTSNPN and CDR2 SVGIG (reference sequence). The CDR3 is made up of 12 amino acids. Trimming cost V 5 bases and J 6 bases, with 14 bases left between them. Source: peripheral blood, taken on day 0 of AZD1222 vaccination. The sequence derives from an adult in good health. This chain links TRBV30 with TRBJ2-7; D may be TRBD2 (7 bases). The CDR3 sequence is CAWGGGGSEQYF. The CDR3 nucleotides are TGTGCCTGGGGAGGGGGAGGGTCCGAGCAGTACTTC. Combining the CDR3 with reference TRBV30 and TRBJ2-7 gives the whole variable domain SQTIHQWPATLVQPVGSPLSLECTVEGTSNPNLYWYRQAAGRGLQLLFYSVGIGQISSEVPQNLSASRPQDRQFILSSKKLLLSDSGFYLCAWGGGGSEQYFGPGTRLTVT.